Following are 23 T cell receptor beta chains from one sample sequenced in a study of beta chain features in type 1 diabetes. Expressed TCRB transcripts were sequenced because the entire RNA isolate underwent reverse transcription. This table comes from immunoSEQ multiplex PCR, and its TCRdb copy is limited to in-frame clones, with some not included. The sample lists 300,000 to 350,000 clones, around 7.6% occurring once. Specimen: central memory CD4+ T cells from blood. The receptors come from a woman younger than 35 in good health.

This clone was counted between two and nine times. The chain links TRBV5-1 to TRBJ1-1, with D perhaps matching TRBD1 (6 bases). The germline gives CDR1 SGHRS, CDR2 YFSETQ. Trimming stripped 1 base from V and 1 base from J, with 11 bases between. The CDR3 length is 15 residues. CDR3 sequence reads: CASSLTGPSNTEAFF. CDR3 DNA: TGCGCCAGCAGCTTGACAGGGCCATCGAACACTGAAGCTTTCTTT.

This clone was seen only a few times. The rearrangement joins TRBV5-1 to TRBJ1-5; tentatively, D is TRBD1 (6 bases). The V gene lost 9 bases and the J gene lost 9 bases, with 25 bases spanning the gap. Germline V gene sequence: CDR1 SGHRS, CDR2 YFSETQ. The CDR3 runs 15 residues. The CDR3 coding sequence is TGCGCCACCCAGGGTCAGGACAGCGGTGTGGGGCCCCAGCATTTT. Residues: CATQGQDSGVGPQHF.

This clone was counted only a few times. This chain joins TRBV5-8 and TRBJ2-7; no firm D call. The CDR3 is 16 amino acids. Germline CDR1 reads SGHTS; CDR2 reads YDEGEE. V was shortened by 6 bases and J by 2 bases, with 21 bases between the two germline ends. The DNA for the CDR3 is TGTGCCAGCACCCCTCCGCCGGAGATGATTACCTACGAGCAGTACTTC. Translating gives CASTPPPEMITYEQYF.

This clone was counted a few times. The rearrangement joins TRBV27 to TRBJ2-3; 7 bases map to TRBD1. CDR1 MNHEY and CDR2 SMNVEV come from the germline V gene (reference sequence). The V and J ends lost 6 bases and 4 bases, in that order; junction bases with no gene match: 10. This CDR3 contains 15 residues. The CDR3 reads CASRPLKGTADTQYF. CDR3 coding DNA: TGTGCCAGCAGGCCTTTGAAAGGGACAGCAGATACGCAGTATTTT.

The sample holds a few counts of this clone. The chain has TRBV7-9 and TRBJ2-7; D is perhaps TRBD1 (6 bases). CDR3 length equals 14 residues. V dropped 5 bases and J dropped 3 bases, with 14 bases sitting between them. Germline V CDR1 and CDR2: SEHNR, FQNEAQ (reference sequence). CDR3 amino acids: CASSVGGSLYEQYF. The CDR3 DNA follows: TGTGCCAGCAGCGTAGGGGGTTCCCTCTACGAGCAGTACTTC. The entire variable domain, with the rest obtained from reference TRBV7-9 and TRBJ2-7, is as follows: DTGVSQNPRHKITKRGQNVTFRCDPISEHNRLYWYRQTLGQGPEFLTYFQNEAQLEKSRLLSDRFSAERPKGSFSTLEIQRTEQGDSAMYLCASSVGGSLYEQYFGPGTRLTVT.

This chain joins TRBV7-9 and TRBJ2-1; a weak D match, TRBD2 (6 bases). Germline V lookup: CDR1 SEHNR, CDR2 FQNEAQ (reference sequence). CDR3 size: 15 residues. Trimming shortened V by 1 base and J by 12 bases, and 19 bases separated the two germline ends. Written as DNA, the CDR3 is TGTGCCAGCAGCTTAGACCTCACGTGGGGGGACGTGCAGTTCTTC. Residues: CASSLDLTWGDVQFF.

V usage is TRBV28 and J usage is TRBJ2-7, with D tentatively TRBD2 (7 bases). The ends were cut back, 8 bases at V and 0 bases at J, with 20 bases in the middle. The CDR3 is 16 residues long. The germline CDR1 and CDR2 sequences are MDHEN and SYDVKM. Here the CDR3 reads CASVVGGGNPSYEQYF. As DNA, the CDR3 is TGTGCCAGCGTTGTGGGAGGGGGTAACCCCTCCTACGAGCAGTACTTC.

The chain has TRBV11-3 and TRBJ2-5, with TRBD1 identical over 7 bases. The better agreement between TRBJ2-7 and the DNA end casts doubt on the J call. Germline V gene lookup returns CDR1 SGHNT and CDR2 YENEEA. The CDR3 has 14 amino acids. The CDR3 protein is CASSLPRGSYEQYF. Written as DNA, the CDR3 is TGTGCCAGCAGCTTACCCAGGGGGTCATACGAGCAGTACTTC.

This clone was counted ten times or more. The chain employs TRBV5-5 and TRBJ2-2; no firm D call. The CDR3 consists of 14 residues. With 4 bases removed from V and 2 bases from J, the gap between germline ends came to 9 bases. Germline-derived CDR1 and CDR2 are SGHKS and YYEKEE (reference sequence). The CDR3 is CASSRVGNTGELFF. For the CDR3, the DNA is TGTGCCAGCAGCCGGGTCGGAAACACCGGGGAGCTGTTTTTT.

The genes are TRBV5-1 and TRBJ2-1; TRBD1 matches at 8 bases. Trimming at V came to 1 base and at J to 7 bases, leaving 7 bases not matched to a gene. Germline V gene data show CDR1 as SGHRS and CDR2 as YFSETQ. This CDR3 comprises 15 residues. The CDR3 is CASSLQGARENEQFF. The CDR3, as DNA: TGCGCCAGCAGCTTGCAGGGGGCGCGGGAAAATGAGCAGTTCTTC. Variable domain in full (rest from reference TRBV5-1 and TRBJ2-1): KAGVTQTPRYLIKTRGQQVTLSCSPISGHRSVSWYQQTPGQGLQFLFEYFSETQRNKGNFPGRFSGRQFSNSRSEMNVSTLELGDSALYLCASSLQGARENEQFFGPGTRLTVL.

The rearrangement links TRBV9 to TRBJ2-5, with a possible D match to TRBD1 (5 bases). Germline V gene lookup returns CDR1 SGDLS and CDR2 YYNGEE. The ends were cut back, 0 bases at V and 3 bases at J, with 12 bases in the middle. This CDR3 is 15 amino acids long. The CDR3 bases are TGTGCCAGCAGCGTAGCTACAGGAATTAAAGAGACCCAGTACTTC. Its translation is CASSVATGIKETQYF.

The rearrangement uses TRBV19 and TRBJ2-5, with D uncertain. This CDR3 region has 13 residues. The germline V gene has CDR1 LNHDA and CDR2 SQIVND (reference sequence). Trimming shortened V by 5 bases and J by 1 base, and 8 bases separated the two germline ends. CDR3 residues: CASSVRFQETQYF. The CDR3 nucleotides are TGTGCCAGTAGTGTCCGGTTCCAAGAGACCCAGTACTTC. Based on the CDR3 plus reference TRBV19 and TRBJ2-5, the full variable domain is DGGITQSPKYLFRKEGQNVTLSCEQNLNHDAMYWYRQDPGQGLRLIYYSQIVNDFQKGDIAEGYSVSREKKESFPLTVTSAQKNPTAFYLCASSVRFQETQYFGPGTRLLVL.

The CDR3 nucleotides are TGCGCCAGCAGCGCCGGACTAGCGGTGGAGACCCAGTACTTC. Translated, it gives CASSAGLAVETQYF. The rearrangement links TRBV5-1 to TRBJ2-5, with TRBD2 matching 10 bases. The CDR3 covers 14 residues. Germline CDR1 is SGHRS and CDR2 is YFSETQ. Trimming at V came to 4 bases and at J to 5 bases, leaving 5 bases not matched to a gene.

There are a few counts of this clone. The chain uses TRBV19 and TRBJ2-2, with 7 bases matching TRBD1. Germline values: CDR1 LNHDA, CDR2 SQIVND (reference sequence). J lost 3 bases, V lost 9 bases, and 10 bases had no gene match. The CDR3 is made up of 15 amino acids. The CDR3 here is CASAAQGSHTGELFF. CDR3 nucleotide sequence: TGTGCCAGCGCCGCACAGGGGTCTCACACCGGGGAGCTGTTTTTT. Together with reference TRBV19 and TRBJ2-2, the CDR3 gives the full variable domain: DGGITQSPKYLFRKEGQNVTLSCEQNLNHDAMYWYRQDPGQGLRLIYYSQIVNDFQKGDIAEGYSVSREKKESFPLTVTSAQKNPTAFYLCASAAQGSHTGELFFGEGSRLTVL.

The sample holds many counts of this clone. The chain employs TRBV6-5 and TRBJ2-7, with 11 bases aligning to TRBD2. Germline loops: CDR1 MNHEY, CDR2 SVGAGI. The CDR3 contains 14 residues. With 3 bases clipped from V and 6 bases from J, the junction kept 4 bases outside the gene matches. This chain's CDR3 is CASSYTSGRGEQYF. In DNA form, the CDR3 reads TGTGCCAGCAGTTATACTAGCGGGAGAGGCGAGCAGTACTTC.

This clone has a count of ten or more. The chain is built from TRBV10-2 and TRBJ2-2; D gene uncertain. From germline, CDR1 is WSHSY and CDR2 SAAADI. Trimming removed 5 bases from V and 2 bases from J, with 6 bases in between. CDR3 size: 13 residues. The CDR3 loop reads CASSTANTGELFF. The CDR3 DNA follows: TGCGCCAGCAGTACAGCTAACACCGGGGAGCTGTTTTTT.

This clone has more than one count but fewer than ten. The chain uses TRBV5-1 and TRBJ2-5, with TRBD2 matching over 9 bases. Looked up from germline, CDR1 is SGHRS and CDR2 is YFSETQ. This CDR3 region has 15 residues. J was trimmed by 2 bases and V by 2 bases; bases with no gene match: 4. The CDR3 here is CASSFAGGKQETQYF. For the CDR3, the DNA is TGCGCCAGCAGCTTCGCGGGAGGGAAACAAGAGACCCAGTACTTC.

This clone showed up many times. V is TRBV21-1 and J is TRBJ2-3; the table's D gene call, TRBD1, was not cross checked with the DNA. TRBV21-1 is a recognized pseudogene. CDR3 length: 13 residues. The chain's CDR3 is CASSRHNRWQEYF. The CDR3 DNA reads TGTGCCAGCAGCCGTCACAACAGGTGGCAGGAGTATTTT.

The chain uses TRBV7-9 and TRBJ2-3, with D tentatively TRBD1 or TRBD2 (7 bases each). Germline V gives CDR1 SEHNR, CDR2 FQNEAQ (reference sequence). V lost 6 bases and J 4 bases, leaving 17 bases between the germline ends. The CDR3 length is 15 residues. The CDR3 sequence is CASRSRGGVPDTQYF. CDR3 nucleotide sequence: TGTGCCAGCAGGTCCAGGGGGGGTGTCCCAGATACGCAGTATTTT.

The J gene is TRBJ2-7, the V gene TRBV7-2, with D possibly being TRBD1 (5 bases). V lost 5 bases and J lost 8, with 19 bases in between. There are 14 residues in the CDR3. Germline CDR1 SGHTA, CDR2 FQGNSA. The CDR3 nucleotides read TGTGCCAGCAGCGTAGGACCGAAAGGGGAAAAGCAGTACTTC. It codes for CASSVGPKGEKQYF.

This clone came up a few times. This chain connects TRBV5-1 to TRBJ2-3; D may be TRBD2 (5 bases). With 2 bases removed from V and 4 bases from J, the gap between germline ends came to 11 bases. Germline loops: CDR1 SGHRS, CDR2 YFSETQ. CDR3 length: 14 residues. The CDR3 DNA is TGCGCCAGCAGCTTCACCTCGGGGTCAGATACGCAGTATTTT. It yields the protein CASSFTSGSDTQYF. The complete variable domain, with remaining parts taken from reference TRBV5-1 and TRBJ2-3, reads KAGVTQTPRYLIKTRGQQVTLSCSPISGHRSVSWYQQTPGQGLQFLFEYFSETQRNKGNFPGRFSGRQFSNSRSEMNVSTLELGDSALYLCASSFTSGSDTQYFGPGTRLTVL.

This clone was seen ten or more times. The chain employs TRBV10-3 and TRBJ1-2; tentative D call: TRBD1 (5 bases). Germline values: CDR1 ENHRY, CDR2 SYGVKD. V dropped 10 bases and J dropped 10 bases, with 22 bases sitting between them. This CDR3 comprises 13 residues. The chain's CDR3 is CATGARGNGDYTF. CDR3 DNA sequence: TGTGCCACAGGAGCCCGGGGCAATGGAGACTACACCTTC.

This clone was seen only a few times. The chain has TRBV4-3 and TRBJ2-2; D gene unclear. V lost 5 bases, J lost 2 bases, and 3 bases lay in between. This CDR3 is 12 amino acids long. Germline V gives CDR1 LGHNA, CDR2 YSLEER. CDR3 amino acids: CASSTNTGELFF. The CDR3 nucleotides are TGCGCCAGCAGCACTAACACCGGGGAGCTGTTTTTT.